This T cell receptor (beta chain) was recorded in a study of blood T cell repertoires in COVID-19 (TCRdb year 2020). For the wider study: Samples from collaborators originated in the United States, Italy and Spain and spanned both the acute and convalescent phases of COVID-19. The prospective study material was composed of cDNA or gDNA derived from T cells, B-cell-depleted T cells, or PBMCs. Deeply sampled blood TCRbeta repertoires from subjects exposed to, actively infected with, or recovered from COVID-19 were included in the dataset. The repertoires were made available in a free public database intended to serve as a resource for research on the immune response to SARS-CoV-2. Samples were obtained from the ongoing ImmuneRACE study (first 160 participants) and from 950 to 1,500 subjects provided by 6 global collaborators. The sample metadata nearly always contained a de-identified subject ID, COVID-19 status, age in years and sex. HLA class I and class II types, where available, came from metadata supplied by the sample provider rather than from assay-based typing. Overall study outcomes, separate from this receptor: How much clinical and demographic metadata was included differed by source and by participant, and the metadata was provided uncurated.

Whole blood was collected in K2EDTA tubes by collaborating institutions according to the institutions' own protocols. For TCRbeta analysis, collaborators shipped samples in one of three forms: frozen whole blood, isolated PBMCs, or DNA extracted from either of those sample types. TCRbeta CDR3 regions were amplified from genomic DNA by means of the immunoSEQ Assay, a bias-controlled multiplex PCR. As for the authors' bioinformatics: Within the assay, amplification of reference gene primers was used to estimate how many nucleated cells each sample contained. To quantify the absolute abundance of each unique TCRbeta CDR3 rearrangement, sequence reads were collapsed and filtered. For each sample, productive Simpson clonality was calculated as the square root of Simpson's diversity index across productive rearrangements. TCRdb holds this immuneACCESS table with in-frame rearrangements only. Some clones are missing; in checked studies, unresolved V genes explain under half, and the rest has no known cause. V, J and clone size are taken as reported in that table, and D and trimming were inferred from the DNA itself. This sample has 45,000 to 60,000 clones in its table, and 80% to 95% of those were observed once. Together, the top ten hold around 3.1% of the sample.

This clone has just one count. Its target antigen remains unknown. Nothing much larger sits one base from this clone, and base qualities are not available. The germline V gene (reference sequence) specifies LNHDA as CDR1 and SQIVND as CDR2. Reading from cysteine to phenylalanine, the CDR3 counts 17 amino acids. Only the CDR3 region is kept as DNA, spanning 51 bases read in frame from base 1. V is trimmed back by 5 bases and J by 2 bases, and the junction contains 8 bases that no gene match accounts for. The sequence is built from TRBV19 and TRBJ2-5, and 13 bases in between align with TRBD2. This TCR was sampled from a man aged 45-60 years with acute or convalescent COVID-19. The material sequenced was peripheral blood. Read as DNA, the sequence is TGTGCCAGTAGTGTGGGACTAGCGGGGCTCACTCAAGAGACCCAGTACTTC. Its product reads: CASSVGLAGLTQETQYF. The reference TRBV19 and TRBJ2-5 proteins fill in what lies around the CDR3, so the full variable domain reads DGGITQSPKYLFRKEGQNVTLSCEQNLNHDAMYWYRQDPGQGLRLIYYSQIVNDFQKGDIAEGYSVSREKKESFPLTVTSAQKNPTAFYLCASSVGLAGLTQETQYFGPGTRLLVL.